The 14 T cell receptor beta chains in this list originate from one sample, sequenced in a study of blood T cells in healthy people across ages. The use of a sample-barcoded 5' primer and a J-beta primer mix characterized a second PCR of roughly 6 to 11 cycles. Using its own MiXCR run on the 5' RACE reads, TCRdb lists one record per CDR3 protein. The sample records 700,000 to 1,000,000 distinct CDR3 sequences, around 45% being singletons. The sequenced sample consisted of blood. These receptors were taken from a man aged 55 to 70 in good health.

Only one count was recorded for this clonotype. A read error may produce the germline difference seen at one junction end. The V and J genes are TRBV14 and TRBJ1-1; the D is unclear. In germline, CDR1 is SGHDN, CDR2 FVKESK. This CDR3 comprises 13 residues. In DNA, the CDR3 is TGTGCCAGCAGCCAAGTTAAAAACAGTGAAGCTTTCTTT. It is translated as CASSQVKNSEAFF.

This clonotype was detected a few times. This chain uses TRBV28 with TRBJ1-4; D is uncertain. Germline CDR1 and CDR2: MDHEN and SYDVKM. The CDR3 loop spans 16 amino acids. The V end was cut by 6 bases, the J end by 7 bases, with 21 bases between. CDR3 DNA: TGTGCCAGCAGCCCCCCGGGAAGAGGGCGGTCTGAAAAACTGTTTTTT. Translation: CASSPPGRGRSEKLFF.

The rearrangement uses TRBV7-2 and TRBJ2-7; 11 bases line up with TRBD2. CDR1 and CDR2 from the germline V gene are SGHTA and FQGNSA. Unmatched junction bases numbered 15, after V lost 5 bases and J lost 3 bases. The CDR3 consists of 18 residues. CDR3 in amino acids: CASSPTWSSGGAIYEQYF. The DNA of the CDR3 is TGTGCCAGCAGCCCAACATGGAGTAGCGGGGGGGCAATCTACGAGCAGTACTTC.

About this clonotype: A read error may produce the germline difference seen at one junction end. The chain links TRBV6-2 or TRBV6-3 to TRBJ2-1, with 8 bases that match TRBD2. The CDR3 runs 15 residues. The germline CDR1 and CDR2 sequences are MNHEY and SVGEGT. Written as DNA, the CDR3 is TGTGCCAGCAGTTATAGGGCGGGGGGTTCTAATGGGCAGTTCTTC. Its translation is CASSYRAGGSNGQFF.

The CDR3 DNA sequence: TGTGCCAGCAGTCCATCGGCCTATCTCCAAGAGACCCAGTACTTC. It translates to CASSPSAYLQETQYF. The V and J genes are TRBV28 and TRBJ2-5; D remains ambiguous. Germline lookup yields CDR1 MDHEN and CDR2 SYDVKM. The V end lost 5 bases, the J end lost 1 base, and 14 bases lay between the germline ends. This CDR3 spans 15 amino acids.

Many counts were recorded for this clonotype. The J gene is TRBJ2-3, the V gene TRBV29-1; possibly TRBD1 for D (6 bases). Per the germline V gene, CDR1 is SQVTM and CDR2 is ANQGSEA. V lost 8 bases and J lost 2, with 11 bases in between. There are 12 residues in the CDR3. CDR3 sequence (DNA): TGCAGCATCCGGGACAACACAGATACGCAGTATTTT. This gives the protein CSIRDNTDTQYF.

This sequence joins TRBV15 and TRBJ2-7; TRBD2 matches at 11 bases. After removal of 4 bases from V and 3 bases from J, the junction contained 5 bases not matched to a gene. This CDR3 is built from 15 residues. Per the germline V gene, CDR1 is LNHNV and CDR2 is YYDKDF (reference sequence). The chain's CDR3 is CATSMEGTSGYEQYF. DNA for the CDR3: TGTGCCACCAGCATGGAAGGGACTAGCGGCTACGAGCAGTACTTC.

This clonotype was counted only a few times. The rearrangement links TRBV6-6 to TRBJ2-7; 9 bases are shared with TRBD1. The CDR3 runs 14 residues. Germline V gene data show CDR1 as MNHNY and CDR2 as SVGAGI (reference sequence). V dropped 6 bases and J dropped 4; count of bases not matched to a gene: 7. In DNA form, the CDR3 reads TGTGCCAGCAGGTCCGGGACAGGGAATTACGAGCAGTACTTC. Encoded protein: CASRSGTGNYEQYF.

The chain has TRBV27 and TRBJ2-7, with 7 bases fitting TRBD2. J was trimmed by 2 bases and V by 5 bases; bases with no gene match: 12. CDR3 size: 16 residues. Germline V gives CDR1 MNHEY, CDR2 SMNVEV (reference sequence). The CDR3 coding sequence is TGTGCCAGCAGTCTAACACAGGAAGGACTAGCCTACGAGCAGTACTTC. Its protein is CASSLTQEGLAYEQYF.

V usage is TRBV10-3 and J usage is TRBJ2-7; 14 bases agree with TRBD2. V was clipped by 6 bases and J by 5 bases; unmatched bases: 3. The germline gives CDR1 ENHRY, CDR2 SYGVKD. This CDR3 contains 14 residues. CDR3 nucleotide sequence: TGTGCCATCAGGGGGGGACTAGCGGGGGACGAGCAGTACTTC. Encoded protein: CAIRGGLAGDEQYF.

This chain links TRBV6-2 or TRBV6-3 with TRBJ2-6; D call uncertain. V lost 5 bases and J 0 bases, leaving 8 bases between the germline ends. This CDR3 is built from 15 residues. In germline, CDR1 is MNHEY, CDR2 SVGEGT. CDR3 in amino acids: CASSHQISGANVLTF. The CDR3 DNA reads TGTGCCAGCAGTCATCAGATCTCTGGGGCCAACGTCCTGACTTTC.

This clonotype was recorded at least ten times. The V and J genes are TRBV4-1 and TRBJ2-3; D may be TRBD1 (6 bases). The germline V and J ends were trimmed by 0 bases and 4 bases, with 8 bases remaining between them. CDR1 is MGHRA, CDR2 YSYEKL, per germline. The CDR3 is 14 amino acids. CDR3 coding DNA: TGCGCCAGCAGCCAAGATCCAGGGGCAGATACGCAGTATTTT. Protein sequence: CASSQDPGADTQYF.

V is TRBV21-1 and J is TRBJ2-7; the table's D gene call, TRBD1, was not cross checked with the DNA. TRBV21-1 constitutes a pseudogene. The CDR3 sequence is 15 residues long. The CDR3 DNA reads TGTGCCAGCAGCAAAGGACAGGGGCTTGCCTACGAGCAGTACTTC. This gives the protein CASSKGQGLAYEQYF.

This chain connects TRBV10-3 to TRBJ1-6, with 8 bases lining up with TRBD1. CDR3 size: 13 residues. J lost 6 bases, V lost 8 bases, and 3 bases had no gene match. Germline V gene lookup returns CDR1 ENHRY and CDR2 SYGVKD. CDR3 sequence (DNA): TGTGCCATCGGACAGGGTTTTAATTCACCCCTCCACTTT. Its translation: CAIGQGFNSPLHF.